In its sample, the clone carrying this T cell receptor (beta chain) was seen many times. Its antigen is not identified. Study findings and constraints: Tumor Tregs overlapped most with tumor, then blood, naive CD4+ cells.

Treg sorting used a CD4+CD25+CD127-/low gate. V gave up 0 bases and J gave up 7 bases, with 10 bases separating them. Per the germline V gene, CDR1 is SGHRS and CDR2 is YFSETQ. This CDR3 region has 13 residues. TCRdb re-analysed the 5' RACE reads in MiXCR, keeping a single row per CDR3 protein. The table records more than 8,000 distinct CDR3 sequences, roughly 25% of them present only once. The gene calls are TRBV5-1 and TRBJ1-2; a weak D match, TRBD1 (6 bases). This clonotype was obtained from a female donor with breast cancer. Sequenced material: Tregs sorted from blood. For the CDR3, the DNA is TGCGCCAGCAGCTTGGAGGGGGGAGGTGGCTACACCTTC. This sequence encodes CASSLEGGGGYTF.